This T cell receptor (beta chain) was profiled in a study of shared clonotypes between healthy human individuals. Selected positively for CCR7 and CD45RO-negative, naive CD8 cells excluded terminally differentiated effector memory CD45RA+ cells. Healthy HIV-negative adults with no recent acute infections or vaccinations were recruited as donors. Comment on this clone: Its antigen is still unknown.

The assay used deep level. Replicate PCRs from sorted subsets contained around 200 ng DNA, which is around 30,000 T cell genomes. Sequencing used immunoSEQ multiplex PCR; TCRdb keeps in-frame clones, though not all of them. The sample yields about 2.1 million clones, over 85% seen once. The V end lost 7 bases, the J end lost 2 bases, and 23 bases lay between the germline ends. This CDR3 has 17 residues. Germline-derived CDR1 and CDR2 are SGHVS and FQNEAQ. The study, taken as a whole, reports: Clonotype sharing across donors was expected to vary with sequencing depth.

The chain couples TRBV7-8 to TRBJ2-5; D is possibly TRBD2 (6 bases). Sequenced input: naive CD8+ T cells from PBMCs. This clonotype was sampled from a man between 18 and 29 years old in good health. Some clones in this sample may be carry-over from other donors' samples. In DNA form, the CDR3 reads TGTGCCAGCACCACGGGGGAGTCAGTCGTCGTTCAAGAGACCCAGTACTTC. It is translated as CASTTGESVVVQETQYF.